The entry below describes one T cell receptor (beta chain). As yet, its antigen is unknown. With a much larger clone just one base away, this may be a read error. Total RNA extraction produced at least 5.5 micrograms (per sample) for the study. Germline V CDR1 and CDR2: MNHNY, SVGAGI (reference sequence). J lost 10 bases, V lost 0 bases, and 12 bases had no gene match. This CDR3 contains 16 residues. This entry comes from a study of blood T cells in healthy people across ages. Study-wide results and limits: Among T cells, TCR beta diversity per million cells dropped roughly linearly as age rose.

A second about 7 to 11 cycle PCR used barcoded and J-beta primers. TCRdb re-analysed the 5' RACE reads in MiXCR, keeping a single row per CDR3 protein. The table lists hundreds of thousands of distinct CDR3 sequences, about 30% of them singletons. The genes are TRBV6-6 and TRBJ2-1, with 7 positions matching TRBD1. Specimen: blood. This TCR came from an elderly woman in good health. CDR3 nucleotides: TGTGCCAGCAGTTACTCGAGGAGTGGGGACAGAAAAGAGCAGTTCTTC. The encoded protein is CASSYSRSGDRKEQFF.